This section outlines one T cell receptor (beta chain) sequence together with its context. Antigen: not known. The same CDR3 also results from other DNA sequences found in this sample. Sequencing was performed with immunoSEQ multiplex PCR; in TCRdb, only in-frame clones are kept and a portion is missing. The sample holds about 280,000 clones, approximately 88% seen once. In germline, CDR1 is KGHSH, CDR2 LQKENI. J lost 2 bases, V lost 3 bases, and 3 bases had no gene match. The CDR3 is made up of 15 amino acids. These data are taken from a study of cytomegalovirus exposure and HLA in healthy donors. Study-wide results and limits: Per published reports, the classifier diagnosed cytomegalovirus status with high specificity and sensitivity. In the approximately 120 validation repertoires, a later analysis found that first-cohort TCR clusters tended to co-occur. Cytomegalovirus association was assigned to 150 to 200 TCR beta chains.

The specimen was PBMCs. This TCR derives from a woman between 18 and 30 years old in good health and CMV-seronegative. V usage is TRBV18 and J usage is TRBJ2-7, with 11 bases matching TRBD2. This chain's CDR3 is CASSPPTSGTYEQYF. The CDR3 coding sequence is TGTGCCAGCTCACCCCCGACTAGCGGGACCTACGAGCAGTACTTC. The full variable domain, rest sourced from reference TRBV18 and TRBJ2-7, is NAGVMQNPRHLVRRRGQEARLRCSPMKGHSHVYWYRQLPEEGLKFMVYLQKENIIDESGMPKERFSAEFPKEGPSILRIQQVVRGDSAAYFCASSPPTSGTYEQYFGPGTRLTVT.